The 28 T cell receptor beta chains reported below all come from one sample, sequenced in a study of T cells after yellow fever vaccination. TCRdb recomputed calls from the 5' RACE reads with MiXCR, one row per CDR3 protein. This sample yields 130,000 or so distinct CDR3 sequences, of which nearly 15% are seen a single time; 35% to 45% belongs to the top ten. This material consisted of CD8+ T cells sorted from PBMCs, taken 5 days after the yellow fever booster vaccination. All receptors come from a man in his late teens or twenties who received the YFV17D yellow fever vaccine.

This clonotype was found a few times. The chain has TRBV7-9 and TRBJ2-1; 15 nucleotides line up with TRBD2. J gave up 4 bases and V 4 bases, and 5 bases lay outside the gene matches. This CDR3 has 17 amino acids. The germline gives CDR1 SEHNR, CDR2 FQNEAQ (reference sequence). The CDR3 coding sequence is TGTGCCAGCAGCTCGGGACTAGCGGGGGGAGAATACAATGAGCAGTTCTTC. This codes for CASSSGLAGGEYNEQFF.

The chain carries TRBV4-1 and TRBJ2-1; D uncertain. V lost 3 bases, J lost 0 bases, and 9 bases lay in between. Germline V lookup: CDR1 MGHRA, CDR2 YSYEKL. The CDR3 sequence is 15 residues long. CDR3 residues: CASSQALSSYNEQFF. CDR3 sequence (DNA): TGCGCCAGCAGCCAGGCCCTAAGCTCCTACAATGAGCAGTTCTTC.

This clonotype has ten or more counts. The rearrangement joins TRBV29-1 to TRBJ1-2; D gene ambiguous. Germline loops: CDR1 SQVTM, CDR2 ANQGSEA. With 3 bases removed from V and 2 bases from J, the gap between germline ends came to 7 bases. The CDR3 covers 12 residues. DNA of the CDR3: TGCAGCGTTGAGTCAGACAACTATGGCTACACCTTC. This translates into CSVESDNYGYTF. Looking up the rest from reference TRBV29-1 and TRBJ1-2 gives the full variable domain: SAVISQKPSRDICQRGTSLTIQCQVDSQVTMMFWYRQQPGQSLTLIATANQGSEATYESGFVIDKFPISRPNLTFSTLTVSNMSPEDSSIYLCSVESDNYGYTFGSGTRLTVV.

This clonotype has a count of ten or more. This chain links TRBV5-1 with TRBJ2-1, with D perhaps matching TRBD2 (6 bases). Germline V CDR1 and CDR2: SGHRS, YFSETQ. The V end lost 7 bases, the J end lost 3 bases, and 14 bases lay between the germline ends. This CDR3 contains 14 residues. The DNA for the CDR3 is TGCGCCAGCCGACCGGGACTGCTCTACAATGAGCAGTTCTTC. It codes for CASRPGLLYNEQFF. Variable domain in full (rest from reference TRBV5-1 and TRBJ2-1): KAGVTQTPRYLIKTRGQQVTLSCSPISGHRSVSWYQQTPGQGLQFLFEYFSETQRNKGNFPGRFSGRQFSNSRSEMNVSTLELGDSALYLCASRPGLLYNEQFFGPGTRLTVL.

This clonotype appeared a few times. V and J are TRBV19 and TRBJ1-2, with TRBD1 identical over 7 bases. V lost 5 bases to trimming and J lost 1 base; unmatched junction nucleotides: 4. The CDR3 runs 14 residues. Per germline, CDR1 LNHDA and CDR2 SQIVND (reference sequence). The CDR3 loop is CASSHGTVNYGYTF. CDR3 bases: TGTGCCAGTAGTCACGGGACAGTTAACTATGGCTACACCTTC.

This chain uses TRBV4-3 with TRBJ1-1, with unresolved D. Trimming pared 4 bases from V and 1 base from J, leaving 10 bases between. CDR3 length equals 14 residues. Germline lookup yields CDR1 LGHNA and CDR2 YSLEER. Written as DNA, the CDR3 is TGCGCCAGCAGCCCGTATCTGGGGAACACTGAAGCTTTCTTT. Translation gives CASSPYLGNTEAFF.

This clonotype was detected only a few times. The chain joins TRBV5-4 to TRBJ2-5; tentatively, D is TRBD1 (5 bases). The V end was cut by 4 bases, the J end by 2 bases, with 9 bases between. This CDR3 is 13 amino acids long. Germline loops: CDR1 SGHNT, CDR2 YYREEE (reference sequence). In DNA, the CDR3 is TGTGCCAGCAGCGTGGACACTCAAGAGACCCAGTACTTC. Translating gives CASSVDTQETQYF.

The chain has TRBV5-1 and TRBJ1-1; no clear D. The CDR3 contains 13 residues. The V gene lost 5 bases and the J gene lost 3 bases, with 11 bases spanning the gap. Germline V lookup: CDR1 SGHRS, CDR2 YFSETQ. The CDR3 loop reads CASSLRTDTEAFF. The CDR3 bases are TGCGCCAGCAGTTTGCGGACGGACACTGAAGCTTTCTTT.

There are a few counts of this clonotype. The V gene is TRBV9, the J gene TRBJ1-1, with 9 bases that match TRBD1. The CDR3 has 17 residues. Trimming cost V 0 bases and J 3 bases; bases outside gene matches: 9. Germline CDR1 SGDLS, CDR2 YYNGEE. The CDR3, as DNA: TGTGCCAGCAGCGTAGTGAGGGGGGGGGACAGGGACACTGAAGCTTTCTTT. Translated, it gives CASSVVRGGDRDTEAFF.

This clonotype was detected a few times. This rearrangement joins TRBV7-9 to TRBJ2-1, with 10 bases identical to TRBD1. V lost 4 bases and J lost 14; bases outside the gene matches: 8. This CDR3 is built from 13 residues. CDR1 and CDR2 from the germline V gene are SEHNR and FQNEAQ (reference sequence). The CDR3, as DNA: TGTGCCAGCAGCTCCGACAGGGGGCTTGGGGAGTTCTTC. Translating gives CASSSDRGLGEFF.

This clonotype was seen repeatedly, ten times or more. This chain uses TRBV5-6 with TRBJ2-3, with a possible D match to TRBD2 (5 bases). The length of the CDR3 is 14 residues. The germline V gene encodes CDR1 SGHDT and CDR2 YYEEEE. Trimming pared 0 bases from V and 1 base from J, leaving 6 bases between. The CDR3 region has the DNA TGTGCCAGCAGCTTGGAGGAGGGCACAGATACGCAGTATTTT. This sequence encodes CASSLEEGTDTQYF.

J is TRBJ2-7 and V is TRBV6-5; possibly TRBD1 or TRBD2 for D (6 bases each). The CDR3 is 14 amino acids. Per germline, CDR1 MNHEY and CDR2 SVGAGI. V was cut by 3 bases and J by 6 bases, with 15 bases left in between. The chain's CDR3 is CASSYSARGLEQYF. For the CDR3, the DNA is TGTGCCAGCAGTTATTCGGCCCGGGGGCTCGAGCAGTACTTC.

The V gene is TRBV4-3, the J gene TRBJ1-2; D possibly corresponds to TRBD1 (6 bases). This CDR3 region has 14 residues. The V and J ends lost 0 bases and 8 bases respectively, with 13 bases between them. Germline assignment: CDR1 LGHNA and CDR2 YSLEER. CDR3 in DNA: TGCGCCAGCAGCCAAGACAGGGGTATCATAGGCTACACCTTC. Translated: CASSQDRGIIGYTF.

The sample holds a few counts of this clonotype. The chain recombines TRBV12-3 or TRBV12-4 with TRBJ2-1; tentatively, D is TRBD1 (5 bases). The CDR3 is 14 residues long. V lost 0 bases and J 5 bases, leaving 8 bases between the germline ends. CDR3 in amino acids: CASSLAGLHNEQFF. The CDR3 nucleotides are TGTGCCAGCAGTTTAGCGGGGCTTCACAATGAGCAGTTCTTC.

This clonotype was recorded a few times. V and J are TRBV12-3 or TRBV12-4 and TRBJ1-2, with a possible D match to TRBD1 (6 bases). With 5 bases removed from V and 5 bases from J, the gap between germline ends came to 15 bases. The CDR3 is 14 amino acids. The CDR3 DNA follows: TGTGCCAGCAGTACAGGGTCCCGTACTTATGGCTACACCTTC. Amino acid sequence: CASSTGSRTYGYTF.

This clonotype has only a few counts. This chain joins TRBV7-9 and TRBJ2-5, with 11 bases fitting TRBD2. Germline V CDR1 and CDR2: SEHNR, FQNEAQ (reference sequence). V dropped 4 bases and J dropped 2; count of bases not matched to a gene: 6. CDR3 length: 16 amino acids. In nucleotides, the CDR3 is TGTGCCAGCAGCTCCCCTAGCGGGGGGCTACAAGAGACCCAGTACTTC. This codes for CASSSPSGGLQETQYF.

This clonotype came up a few times. V usage is TRBV6-2 or TRBV6-3 and J usage is TRBJ1-1; D remains ambiguous. Trimming took off 0 bases at V and 7 bases at J, with 6 bases between the two ends. The CDR3 spans 12 residues. Germline V gives CDR1 MNHEY, CDR2 SVGEGT. The CDR3 bases are TGTGCCAGCAGTTACTCGTCGGGTGAAGCTTTCTTT. It yields the protein CASSYSSGEAFF.

The genes are TRBV12-3 or TRBV12-4 and TRBJ2-2; 7 nucleotides line up with TRBD1. Trimming at V came to 3 bases and at J to 4 bases, leaving 2 bases not matched to a gene. CDR3 length: 14 residues. DNA for the CDR3: TGTGCCAGCAGTTTCGGGACAGTCACCGGGGAGCTGTTTTTT. Its protein product is CASSFGTVTGELFF.

The chain joins TRBV7-9 to TRBJ1-2; TRBD1 aligns across 10 bases. CDR1 is SEHNR, CDR2 FQNEAQ, per germline (reference sequence). The V gene end was trimmed by 5 bases and the J gene end by 4 bases; junction bases not matched to a gene: 7. The CDR3 is made up of 15 amino acids. For the CDR3, the DNA is TGTGCCAGCAGCCCGCGGGACAGGGGCCCCTATGGCTACACCTTC. Its protein is CASSPRDRGPYGYTF.

Here the CDR3 reads CASSIPRAEQFF. Written as DNA, the CDR3 is TGTGCCAGCAGCATCCCTAGAGCTGAGCAGTTCTTC. This rearrangement joins TRBV11-2 to TRBJ2-1; D not certain. V was cut by 5 bases and J by 9 bases, with 11 bases left in between. The CDR3 consists of 12 residues. Germline-derived CDR1 and CDR2 are SGHAT and FQNNGV.

This chain uses TRBV6-5 with TRBJ2-2; D remains ambiguous. The CDR3 loop spans 15 amino acids. Germline V gene lookup returns CDR1 MNHEY and CDR2 SVGAGI. V was pared by 3 bases and J by 1 base, with 9 bases between. CDR3 DNA: TGTGCCAGCAGTTATTTCATAAAGAACACCGGGGAGCTGTTTTTT. This codes for CASSYFIKNTGELFF.

The genes are TRBV4-1 and TRBJ1-2, with D tentatively TRBD1 (5 bases). V shed 0 bases and J shed 8 bases, with 13 bases lying between them. CDR1 is MGHRA and CDR2 is YSYEKL in the germline V gene. The CDR3 covers 14 residues. In DNA, the CDR3 is TGCGCCAGCAGCCAAGAAGGGGCGGGGGTCGGCTACACCTTC. It encodes CASSQEGAGVGYTF.

The chain employs TRBV9 and TRBJ2-3; no clear D gene. With 0 bases removed from V and 4 bases from J, the gap between germline ends came to 6 bases. CDR1 and CDR2 (germline): SGDLS, YYNGEE. This CDR3 contains 13 residues. The CDR3 DNA reads TGTGCCAGCAGCGTAGGAGGTGCAGATACGCAGTATTTT. Translating it yields CASSVGGADTQYF. The whole variable domain, remainder taken from reference TRBV9 and TRBJ2-3, is DSGVTQTPKHLITATGQRVTLRCSPRSGDLSVYWYQQSLDQGLQFLIQYYNGEERAKGNILERFSAQQFPDLHSELNLSSLELGDSALYFCASSVGGADTQYFGPGTRLTVL.

This chain joins TRBV12-3 or TRBV12-4 and TRBJ2-1, with TRBD1 identical over 12 bases. The CDR3 spans 15 residues. Trimming removed 5 bases from V and 6 bases from J; junction bases left unmatched: 5. CDR3 protein: CASSPGQGAVNEQFF. The CDR3 DNA is TGTGCCAGCAGTCCGGGACAGGGGGCGGTCAATGAGCAGTTCTTC.

This clonotype was seen more than once but under ten times. This chain links TRBV4-3 with TRBJ2-7, with no clear D. V lost 3 bases and J lost 0, with 9 bases in between. Germline CDR1 reads LGHNA; CDR2 reads YSLEER. CDR3 length: 14 amino acids. The CDR3 DNA follows: TGCGCCAGCAGCCACCACATGGCCTCCTACGAGCAGTACTTC. It translates to CASSHHMASYEQYF.

The chain uses TRBV20-1 and TRBJ1-5, with D uncertain. The CDR3 extends over 14 amino acids. Germline CDR1 and CDR2: DFQATT and SNEGSKA (reference sequence). Trimming cost V 3 bases and J 5 bases, with 14 bases left between them. CDR3: CSASNQEAYQPQHF. In DNA form, the CDR3 reads TGCAGTGCTAGCAACCAGGAGGCGTATCAGCCCCAGCATTTT.

In this sample, this clonotype turned up many times. The chain carries TRBV4-1 and TRBJ2-3; D is undetermined. Trimming removed 3 bases from V and 2 bases from J, with 3 bases in between. The CDR3 contains 12 residues. Per the germline V gene, CDR1 is MGHRA and CDR2 is YSYEKL. In DNA form, the CDR3 reads TGCGCCAGCAGCCAGTACACAGATACGCAGTATTTT. This codes for CASSQYTDTQYF.

The table lists this clonotype with many counts. J is TRBJ1-6 and V is TRBV9; maybe TRBD1 (6 bases). The CDR3 is 14 residues long. Germline loops: CDR1 SGDLS, CDR2 YYNGEE. V was pared by 4 bases and J by 10 bases, with 15 bases between. In DNA form, the CDR3 reads TGTGCCAGCAGCCCTTGGGGGGCAGGATCACCCCTCCACTTT. Protein product: CASSPWGAGSPLHF. Complete variable domain (other parts from reference TRBV9 and TRBJ1-6): DSGVTQTPKHLITATGQRVTLRCSPRSGDLSVYWYQQSLDQGLQFLIQYYNGEERAKGNILERFSAQQFPDLHSELNLSSLELGDSALYFCASSPWGAGSPLHFGNGTRLTVT.